These T cell receptor beta chains were read from a single sample in a study of blood T cell repertoires in COVID-19. The assay was immunoSEQ multiplex PCR, and TCRdb's table has in-frame clones only and misses some. This table holds 65,000 to 80,000 clones, around 91% found once. The sequenced material came from peripheral blood. The receptors originated from a human donor in a cohort sampled during active COVID-19. Both conserved end residues are part of each CDR3. Some rows mark clone size as missing; the rest say once, few, many or name a class of expanded clone.

j_call | v_call | clone_size | cdr3_aa
TRBJ2-2 | TRBV13 | - | CASSTARISWTGELFF
TRBJ1-2 | TRBV7-9 | few | CASSLADRVLGYTF
TRBJ2-7 | TRBV18 | few | CASSPPSGSYEQYF
TRBJ2-5 | TRBV5-8 | - | CASRSPGQGAKTQYF
TRBJ2-5 | TRBV4-2 | - | CASSQLSGQGGETQYF
TRBJ1-4 | TRBV6-5 | - | CASRVGGVGEKLFF
TRBJ2-2 | TRBV7-9 | - | CASSATAGTEATPGELFF
TRBJ2-5 | TRBV19 | - | CASSIGQGARETQYF
TRBJ2-2 | TRBV7-3 | once | CASSFGPANTGELFF
TRBJ1-5 | TRBV30 | - | CAWSSGTGWQPQHF
TRBJ2-1 | TRBV7-8 | - | CASSKTFRTGIVLIYNEQFF
TRBJ2-3 | TRBV9 | - | CASSVAGDTQYF
TRBJ1-6 | TRBV9 | - | CASRGRGTGSPLHF
TRBJ2-1 | TRBV2 | - | CASSGQPQVYNEQFF
TRBJ2-2 | TRBV29-1 | - | CSVSGQGVDTGELFF
TRBJ1-2 | TRBV6-2/TRBV6-3 | - | CASSYRQSNPYGYTF
TRBJ2-7 | TRBV7-2 | - | CASSPQEGQVYEQYF
TRBJ1-2 | TRBV7-2 | - | CASSSFQGLGGYTF
TRBJ2-4 | TRBV13 | - | CASSPGRDRTNIQYF
TRBJ1-2 | TRBV7-3 | - | CASSQGQGRGYTF
TRBJ1-1 | TRBV25-1 | - | CASSGRVFAEAFF
TRBJ1-1 | TRBV5-1 | - | CASSFGQGGWTEAFF
TRBJ1-5 | TRBV4-2 | - | CASSPDRGDQPQHF
TRBJ2-4 | TRBV7-2 | - | CASSGRTEKWYF
TRBJ2-5 | TRBV11-2 | - | CATGQQETQYF
TRBJ1-6 | TRBV6-1 | once | CASSEVGGWDSPLHF
TRBJ2-5 | TRBV7-7 | - | CASSLGQQETQYF
TRBJ2-3 | TRBV15 | - | CATSSRDRGRDTQYF
TRBJ2-3 | TRBV7-2 | - | CASSLVASGPTDTQYF
TRBJ1-2 | TRBV5-1 | - | CASSPSRDRAFNYGYTF
TRBJ1-1 | TRBV9 | - | CASSVSPDTEAFF
TRBJ2-5 | TRBV7-9 | - | CASSFRQGAGETQYF
TRBJ2-2 | TRBV6-2/TRBV6-3 | - | CASSSFLAGGPPGELFF
TRBJ2-6 | TRBV9 | - | CASSPGQGVSGANVLTF
TRBJ2-5 | TRBV5-6 | - | CASSLEGQGVFQETQYF
TRBJ2-2 | TRBV9 | - | CASSVERGYTGELFF
TRBJ2-7 | TRBV10-3 | - | CAISELGGYEQYF
TRBJ2-6 | TRBV27 | - | CASSWGVGANVLTF
TRBJ1-6 | TRBV9 | - | CASSVDLSGSPLHF
TRBJ1-4 | TRBV18 | - | CASSPAERVNEKLFF
TRBJ2-5 | TRBV7-9 | - | CASSSTPHETQYF
TRBJ2-7 | TRBV5-1 | - | CASSLVITGVYEQYF
TRBJ2-1 | TRBV7-9 | - | CASSLSRGAYDEQFF
TRBJ2-7 | TRBV14 | - | CASSRQGLEQYF
TRBJ1-2 | TRBV16 | - | CASSLGQGLNYGYTF
TRBJ1-5 | TRBV5-8 | - | CASPKPGQGNQPQHF
TRBJ1-2 | TRBV7-2 | - | CASSLDGTGGANYGYTF
TRBJ2-7 | TRBV11-2 | - | CASSLWDREDGEQYF
TRBJ2-1 | TRBV11-3 | few | CASSLGEVGEQFF
TRBJ2-2 | TRBV18 | - | CASSTHPGELFF
TRBJ2-5 | TRBV19 | - | CASSISSLAGGHQETQYF
TRBJ2-1 | TRBV2 | - | CASRTGTLTYNEQFF
TRBJ1-6 | TRBV24-1 | - | CATSGPSGSKNSPLHF